The 5 T cell receptor beta chains listed next were all sequenced from one sample in a study of cytomegalovirus exposure and HLA in healthy donors. Use of 60 Vbeta and 13 Jbeta primers characterized the PCR. Profiled with immunoSEQ multiplex PCR; TCRdb holds only in-frame clones, not every one. Here the sample spans roughly 140,000 clones, roughly 80% being singletons. The sequencing sample was made of PBMCs. The receptors here all came from a woman aged 40 to 50 in good health and CMV-seropositive.

As regards this clone: Within the sample, other DNA sequences also encode this same CDR3. The rearrangement uses TRBV14 and TRBJ1-2; possible D gene TRBD1, 6 bases. In germline, CDR1 is SGHDN, CDR2 FVKESK. The CDR3 loop spans 15 amino acids. Trimming stripped 1 base from V and 2 bases from J, with 11 bases between. DNA of the CDR3: TGTGCCAGCAGCCAAGCCGTGGACAGAAACTATGGCTACACCTTC. Translation: CASSQAVDRNYGYTF.

The rearrangement links TRBV5-1 to TRBJ1-4, with D unresolved. Germline-derived CDR1 and CDR2 are SGHRS and YFSETQ. Trimming took off 4 bases at V and 5 bases at J, with 12 bases between the two ends. The CDR3 is made up of 14 amino acids. This CDR3 is CASSPESFNEKLFF. The CDR3 nucleotides read TGCGCCAGCAGCCCGGAGTCCTTCAATGAAAAACTGTTTTTT.

The gene calls are TRBV7-9 and TRBJ2-7; unclear D gene. Germline lookup yields CDR1 SEHNR and CDR2 FQNEAQ (reference sequence). The CDR3 runs to 16 residues. V was shortened by 6 bases and J by 0 bases, with 18 bases between the two germline ends. CDR3 nucleotides: TGTGCCAGCAGTTCCCCAGGTGGCAGCAGCTCCTACGAGCAGTACTTC. It yields the protein CASSSPGGSSSYEQYF.

The chain joins TRBV5-4 to TRBJ1-2, with 9 bases fitting TRBD1. CDR3 size: 16 residues. Germline V gene sequence: CDR1 SGHNT, CDR2 YYREEE (reference sequence). V shed 1 base and J 4 bases; nucleotides not matched to a gene: 8. The CDR3 nucleotides are TGTGCCAGCAGCTTGTGGGACAGGGTTATTAGCTATGGCTACACCTTC. Translated: CASSLWDRVISYGYTF. Combining the CDR3 with reference TRBV5-4 and TRBJ1-2 gives the whole variable domain ETGVTQSPTHLIKTRGQQVTLRCSSQSGHNTVSWYQQALGQGPQFIFQYYREEENGRGNFPPRFSGLQFPNYSSELNVNALELDDSALYLCASSLWDRVISYGYTFGSGTRLTVV.

The rearrangement uses TRBV19 and TRBJ2-7; 8 nucleotides agree with TRBD2. V lost 5 bases and J lost 0; bases outside the gene matches: 15. The germline gives CDR1 LNHDA, CDR2 SQIVND (reference sequence). The CDR3 is made up of 18 amino acids. CDR3 sequence: CASSASGTSISASYEQYF. The CDR3 nucleotides read TGTGCCAGTAGTGCTTCCGGGACTAGTATATCCGCCTCCTACGAGCAGTACTTC.